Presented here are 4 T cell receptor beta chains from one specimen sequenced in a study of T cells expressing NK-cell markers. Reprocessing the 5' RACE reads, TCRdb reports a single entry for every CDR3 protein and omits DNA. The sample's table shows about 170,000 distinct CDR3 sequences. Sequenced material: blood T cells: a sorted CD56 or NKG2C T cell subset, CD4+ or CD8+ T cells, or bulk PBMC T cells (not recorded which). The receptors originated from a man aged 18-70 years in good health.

Here the CDR3 reads CASSEGLADQETQYF. The rearrangement uses TRBV7-9 and TRBJ2-5; lacking DNA, the TRBD2 call made by TCRdb goes unchecked. The CDR3 contains 15 residues. Looked up from germline, CDR1 is SEHNR and CDR2 is FQNEAQ (reference sequence).

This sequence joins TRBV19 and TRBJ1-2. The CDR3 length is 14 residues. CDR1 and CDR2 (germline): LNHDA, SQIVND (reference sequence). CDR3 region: CASSIDGSNYGYTF.

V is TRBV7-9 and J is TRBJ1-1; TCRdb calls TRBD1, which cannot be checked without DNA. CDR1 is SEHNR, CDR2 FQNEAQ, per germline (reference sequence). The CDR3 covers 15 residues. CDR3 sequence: CASSSAPGGGTEAFF.

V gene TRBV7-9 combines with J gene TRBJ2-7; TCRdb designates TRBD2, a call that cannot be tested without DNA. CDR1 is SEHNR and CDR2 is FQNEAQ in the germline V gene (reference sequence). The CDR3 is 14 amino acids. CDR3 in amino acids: CASTRTLSPYEQYF.